The sequence of this TCR beta chain was determined in a study of Ad26.COV2.S vaccination and SARS-CoV-2 variants. Looking at the study overall: Donor had been placed in the Ad26.COV2.S arm of the COV1001 trial. Intramuscularly, Ad26.COV2.S was given either once or twice, 56 days apart. Study results and caveats: Vaccine recipients posted higher spike-specific TCR breadth than their placebo counterparts.

Treatment noted: around 19 received Ad26.COV2.S at low or high dose, single or two shots; roughly 5 received placebo; per-sample allocation not given. Collection of the samples took place on day 63 after the first injection of vaccine or placebo. For this clone: Its antigen remains unknown.

The protocol was immunoSEQ multiplex PCR, while the TCRdb copy is restricted to in-frame clones and leaves out a portion. Here the sample spans hundreds of thousands of clones, roughly 91% being singletons. Source: peripheral blood, taken in a trial of Ad26.COV2.S vaccine versus placebo. This TCR came from a person aged 18 to 59 who received the Ad26.COV2.S COVID-19 vaccine or a placebo.

DNA of the CDR3: TGCGCCAGCAGCAAACAGGAAGAGACCCAGTACTTC. As protein: CASSKQEETQYF. The J gene is TRBJ2-5, the V gene TRBV5-1; D is possibly TRBD1 (5 bases). The CDR3 is made up of 12 amino acids. CDR1 and CDR2 from the germline V gene are SGHRS and YFSETQ. V shed 4 bases and J shed 3 bases, with 7 bases lying between them.